Presented here are 11 T cell receptor beta chains from one specimen sequenced in a study of cytomegalovirus exposure and HLA in healthy donors. The PCR contained 60 Vbeta and 13 Jbeta primers. TCRdb keeps only in-frame clones here, not all; method: immunoSEQ multiplex PCR. The sample has tens of thousands of clones, 65% to 80% seen once; the top ten hold around 10%. The sequenced sample consisted of PBMCs. Receptors originate from a woman aged 50 to 60 in good health and CMV-seronegative.

The genes are TRBV5-1 and TRBJ1-1; 8 positions match TRBD1. Looked up from germline, CDR1 is SGHRS and CDR2 is YFSETQ. V dropped 4 bases and J dropped 7; count of bases not matched to a gene: 6. The CDR3 runs to 13 residues. CDR3 sequence (DNA): TGCGCCAGCAGCCCCGGGACAGGTGGTGAAGCTTTCTTT. Translation gives CASSPGTGGEAFF.

The V gene is TRBV7-2, the J gene TRBJ2-1; D gene unclear. There are 14 residues in the CDR3. CDR1 SGHTA and CDR2 FQGNSA come from the germline V gene. V lost 5 bases, J lost 5 bases, and 13 bases lay in between. The CDR3, as DNA: TGTGCCAGCAGCCCCCAAGTTAGCAACAATGAGCAGTTCTTC. Its protein is CASSPQVSNNEQFF.

V usage is TRBV6-5 and J usage is TRBJ2-3; weak D call: TRBD1 (6 bases). Trimming pared 6 bases from V and 1 base from J, leaving 11 bases between. The CDR3 consists of 14 residues. Germline V lookup: CDR1 MNHEY, CDR2 SVGAGI. Here the CDR3 reads CASRSGVGTDTQYF. CDR3 nucleotides: TGTGCCAGCAGGTCAGGGGTCGGCACAGATACGCAGTATTTT.

The V and J genes are TRBV10-2 and TRBJ2-7; a possible D gene is TRBD1 (5 bases). Germline lookup yields CDR1 WSHSY and CDR2 SAAADI. V gave up 5 bases and J gave up 4 bases, with 6 bases separating them. The CDR3 length is 11 residues. The chain's CDR3 is CASSRTYEQYF. DNA of the CDR3: TGCGCCAGCAGTAGGACATACGAGCAGTACTTC.

The chain recombines TRBV6-5 with TRBJ1-1; 9 nucleotides line up with TRBD1. The CDR3 loop spans 15 amino acids. After removal of 6 bases from V and 1 base from J, the junction contained 6 bases not matched to a gene. Germline assignment: CDR1 MNHEY and CDR2 SVGAGI. CDR3 DNA: TGTGCCAGCAGGTTGGGACAGGGAGGGAACACTGAAGCTTTCTTT. This sequence encodes CASRLGQGGNTEAFF.

This chain links TRBV4-1 with TRBJ1-4; D is ambiguous. CDR1 is MGHRA and CDR2 is YSYEKL in the germline V gene. V gave up 0 bases and J gave up 3 bases, with 17 bases separating them. The CDR3 length is 18 residues. CDR3 loop: CASSQDFDDRGSNEKLFF. As DNA, the CDR3 is TGCGCCAGCAGCCAAGACTTTGATGACCGAGGCTCTAATGAAAAACTGTTTTTT.

This rearrangement joins TRBV7-9 to TRBJ2-6, with D possibly matching TRBD2 (6 bases). In germline, CDR1 is SEHNR, CDR2 FQNEAQ (reference sequence). The CDR3 sequence is 17 residues long. V lost 6 bases and J 0 bases, leaving 15 bases between the germline ends. The CDR3 is CASRSGTAGSGANVLTF. The DNA of the CDR3 is TGTGCCAGCAGGTCCGGGACTGCCGGCTCTGGGGCCAACGTCCTGACTTTC.

V gene TRBV5-1 combines with J gene TRBJ2-2; 11 bases are shared with TRBD1. Germline CDR1 reads SGHRS; CDR2 reads YFSETQ. V dropped 2 bases and J dropped 6; count of bases not matched to a gene: 9. This CDR3 is built from 17 residues. The CDR3 sequence is CASSFLVGQGVPGELFF. CDR3 nucleotide sequence: TGCGCCAGCAGCTTCCTTGTGGGACAGGGGGTTCCCGGGGAGCTGTTTTTT.

This sequence joins TRBV5-8 and TRBJ2-7; D unresolved. The V gene's germline CDR1 is SGHTS and CDR2 YDEGEE. The CDR3 covers 11 residues. With 3 bases removed from V and 7 bases from J, the gap between germline ends came to 8 bases. The CDR3 region is CASSSPGEQYF. CDR3 nucleotides: TGTGCCAGCAGCTCCCCAGGAGAGCAGTACTTC. Full variable domain (outside the CDR3, taken from reference TRBV5-8 and TRBJ2-7): EAGVTQSPTHLIKTRGQQATLRCSPISGHTSVYWYQQALGLGLQFLLWYDEGEERNRGNFPPRFSGRQFPNYSSELNVNALELEDSALYLCASSSPGEQYFGPGTRLTVT.

J is TRBJ2-2 and V is TRBV7-9; D unclear. The V end was cut by 5 bases, the J end by 5 bases, with 12 bases between. The germline V gene encodes CDR1 SEHNR and CDR2 FQNEAQ (reference sequence). The CDR3 covers 14 residues. Written as DNA, the CDR3 is TGTGCCAGCAGCCTTTCTGGAGTAACCGGGGAGCTGTTTTTT. Translation: CASSLSGVTGELFF.

The rearrangement links TRBV12-5 to TRBJ2-7, with TRBD1 as a possible D gene (6 bases). There are 17 residues in the CDR3. Trimming pared 6 bases from V and 4 bases from J, leaving 25 bases between. Germline values: CDR1 LGHNT, CDR2 FRNRAP. The CDR3 bases are TGTGCTAGTGGCCCTAGGCCCAGGGGCCTCCTCGGGTACGAGCAGTACTTC. Its translation is CASGPRPRGLLGYEQYF. The variable domain in full, completed from reference TRBV12-5 and TRBJ2-7, reads DARVTQTPRHKVTEMGQEVTMRCQPILGHNTVFWYRQTMMQGLELLAYFRNRAPLDDSGMPKDRFSAEMPDATLATLKIQPSEPRDSAVYFCASGPRPRGLLGYEQYFGPGTRLTVT.